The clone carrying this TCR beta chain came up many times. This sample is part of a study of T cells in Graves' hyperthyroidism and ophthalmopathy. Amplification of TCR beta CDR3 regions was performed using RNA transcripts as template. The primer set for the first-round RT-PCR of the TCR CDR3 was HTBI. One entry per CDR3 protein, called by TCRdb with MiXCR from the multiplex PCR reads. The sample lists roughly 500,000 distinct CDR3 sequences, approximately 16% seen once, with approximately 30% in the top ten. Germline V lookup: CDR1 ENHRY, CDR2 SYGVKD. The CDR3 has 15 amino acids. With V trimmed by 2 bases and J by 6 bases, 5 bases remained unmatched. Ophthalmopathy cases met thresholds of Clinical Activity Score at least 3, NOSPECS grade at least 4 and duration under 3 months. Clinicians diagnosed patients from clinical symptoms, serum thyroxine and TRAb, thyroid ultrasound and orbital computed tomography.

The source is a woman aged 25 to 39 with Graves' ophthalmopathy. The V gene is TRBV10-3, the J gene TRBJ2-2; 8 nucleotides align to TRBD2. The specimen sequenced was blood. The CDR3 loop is CAISESGSSAGELFF. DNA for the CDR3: TGTGCCATCAGTGAGAGCGGGAGTTCGGCCGGGGAGCTGTTTTTT.